Listed here are 22 T cell receptor beta chains from one sample, sequenced in a study of T cells in Graves' hyperthyroidism and ophthalmopathy. Authors of the study amplified TCR beta CDR3 regions from RNA transcripts. RT-PCR in the first round (using the HTBI primer set) targeted the TCR CDR3. In TCRdb, the multiplex PCR reads were re-called with MiXCR into one record per CDR3 protein. The sample has tens of thousands of distinct CDR3 sequences, nearly 45% seen once. Sequenced material: blood. The receptor set was obtained from a woman in her 30s with Graves' hyperthyroidism.

This chain joins TRBV2 and TRBJ2-5, with 12 bases lining up with TRBD2. The length of the CDR3 is 14 residues. Per the germline V gene, CDR1 is SNHLY and CDR2 is FYNNEI. Trimming took 6 bases from V and 5 from J; bases not matched to a gene: 4. In nucleotides, the CDR3 is TGTGCCAGCAGGACTAGCGGGAGTGGGGAGACCCAGTACTTC. As protein: CASRTSGSGETQYF.

V gene TRBV19 combines with J gene TRBJ1-4; D possibly corresponds to TRBD1 (6 bases). This CDR3 spans 12 amino acids. Germline assignment: CDR1 LNHDA and CDR2 SQIVND (reference sequence). Trimming left V 3 bases short and J 10 bases short, with 9 bases between. CDR3 nucleotide sequence: TGTGCCAGTAGTATTGACAGGACAAAACTGTTTTTT. This sequence encodes CASSIDRTKLFF.

A few counts support this clonotype. The rearrangement links TRBV2 to TRBJ2-7; 8 bases line up with TRBD2. The V gene end was trimmed by 7 bases and the J gene end by 5 bases; junction bases not matched to a gene: 4. There are 12 residues in the CDR3. The germline V gene encodes CDR1 SNHLY and CDR2 FYNNEI. CDR3 region: CASKTSVDEQYF. CDR3 coding DNA: TGTGCCAGCAAGACTAGCGTAGACGAGCAGTACTTC.

The chain joins TRBV28 to TRBJ2-3, with a weak D call TRBD2 (7 bases). This CDR3 is built from 18 residues. The V gene's germline CDR1 is MDHEN and CDR2 SYDVKM. Trimming stripped 2 bases from V and 2 bases from J, with 20 bases between. The CDR3 spells CASSLSPNRAGATDTQYF. In DNA form, the CDR3 reads TGTGCCAGCAGTTTAAGCCCCAACCGCGCGGGGGCCACAGATACGCAGTATTTT.

This clonotype is labeled as medium-sized (0.01 to 0.1%). V and J are TRBV10-3 and TRBJ2-1; 10 bases map to TRBD2. Germline CDR1 ENHRY, CDR2 SYGVKD. Trimming cost V 9 bases and J 5 bases; bases outside gene matches: 7. The CDR3 runs to 14 residues. The CDR3 sequence is CAIRTSGDNNEQFF. DNA of the CDR3: TGTGCCATTAGGACTAGCGGAGATAACAATGAGCAGTTCTTC.

This chain joins TRBV5-1 and TRBJ2-5, with D hard to call. The CDR3 is made up of 14 amino acids. Germline CDR1 reads SGHRS; CDR2 reads YFSETQ. The germline V and J ends were trimmed by 2 bases and 0 bases, with 8 bases remaining between them. CDR3 bases: TGCGCCAGCAGCTTAGATGGGGACCAAGAGACCCAGTACTTC. Translating it yields CASSLDGDQETQYF.

Remarks on this clonotype: It is likely a read error, because the conserved phenylalanine at the end of the CDR3 is missing. The limits of the CDR3 on the DNA are not certain, so only TCRdb's listed CDR3 is given. The chain's CDR3 is CASRFGSGYEQYFGPGNTEAFL. The chain joins TRBV7-9 to TRBJ1-1; no check of the table's D call, TRBD1, against the DNA was made. Both ends counted, the CDR3 spans 22 residues. Per germline, CDR1 SEHNR and CDR2 FQNEAQ (reference sequence).

The J gene is TRBJ1-5, the V gene TRBV25-1; no definite D call. Trimming cost V 6 bases and J 0 bases, with 21 bases left between them. Germline V gives CDR1 MGHDK, CDR2 SYGVNS. The CDR3 is 18 residues long. In DNA form, the CDR3 reads TGTGCCAGCAGCCACACTCATGATGCACTGTGTAGCAATCAGCCCCAGCATTTT. Translating gives CASSHTHDALCSNQPQHF.

The rearrangement joins TRBV20-1 to TRBJ2-7, with 12 bases that match TRBD2. The length of the CDR3 is 14 residues. V was pared by 6 bases and J by 2 bases, with 5 bases of the junction left unmatched. Germline CDR1 DFQATT, CDR2 SNEGSKA (reference sequence). The CDR3: CSARASGRAYEQYF. The DNA of the CDR3 is TGCAGTGCCAGGGCTAGCGGGAGGGCCTACGAGCAGTACTTC.

Concerning this clonotype: The CDR3 does not close with the conserved phenylalanine or tryptophan, likely indicating a read error. The V call is TRBV6-1, the J call TRBJ2-1; D ambiguous. V was clipped by 6 bases and J by 2 bases, with 8 bases between them. The CDR3 contains 13 residues. The germline V gene encodes CDR1 MNHNS and CDR2 SASEGT. In nucleotides, the CDR3 is TGTGCCAGCAGCTCAGAGGCCTACAATGAGCAGTTCTCC. Translated, it gives CASSSEAYNEQFS.

This rearrangement joins TRBV11-3 to TRBJ2-7, with TRBD2 matching 7 bases. The V segment lost 3 bases and the J segment 7 bases; nucleotides outside the gene matches: 6. Germline V lookup: CDR1 SGHNT, CDR2 YENEEA. CDR3 length equals 13 residues. The CDR3 DNA sequence: TGTGCCAGCAGCTTGGGTTTCGGGAGGGAGCAGTACTTC. It yields the protein CASSLGFGREQYF. Drawing the rest from reference TRBV11-3 and TRBJ2-7, the complete variable domain is EAGVVQSPRYKIIEKKQPVAFWCNPISGHNTLYWYLQNLGQGPELLIRYENEEAVDDSQLPKDRFSAERLKGVDSTLKIQPAELGDSAVYLCASSLGFGREQYFGPGTRLTVT.

In its sample, this clonotype was seen many times. The chain links TRBV28 to TRBJ1-3; TRBD1 might be the D (5 bases). V gave up 7 bases and J gave up 8 bases, with 15 bases separating them. This CDR3 spans 13 amino acids. Germline V gene lookup returns CDR1 MDHEN and CDR2 SYDVKM. This chain's CDR3 is CASIRARGYTIYF. As DNA, the CDR3 is TGTGCCAGCATCAGGGCCCGGGGATACACCATATATTTT.

As to this clonotype: A much larger clone lies a single base off, so this may be a read error. This is likely a read error, given that the CDR3 carries no conserved phenylalanine or tryptophan at its end. The chain recombines TRBV4-1 with TRBJ2-4; D remains ambiguous. Trimming cost V 0 bases and J 0 bases, with 6 bases left between them. Germline V gives CDR1 MGHRA, CDR2 YSYEKL. The CDR3 contains 15 residues. CDR3 sequence: CASSQDPLAKNIQYV. CDR3 nucleotide sequence: TGCGCCAGCAGCCAAGATCCACTAGCCAAAAACATTCAGTACGTC.

In this sample, this clonotype turned up many times. The chain links TRBV6-2 or TRBV6-3 to TRBJ2-1; the match to TRBD2 covers 8 bases. The CDR3 extends over 17 amino acids. The V gene end was trimmed by 0 bases and the J gene end by 4 bases; junction bases not matched to a gene: 8. Germline loops: CDR1 MNHEY, CDR2 SVGEGT. In DNA, the CDR3 is TGTGCCAGCAGTTACTCGAAAGGCGGGAGGTGGTACAATGAGCAGTTCTTC. Amino acids: CASSYSKGGRWYNEQFF.

The chain uses TRBV2 and TRBJ1-5, with D hard to call. Germline V lookup: CDR1 SNHLY, CDR2 FYNNEI. V lost 5 bases and J 5 bases, leaving 7 bases between the germline ends. This CDR3 region has 12 residues. This CDR3 is CASSTRDQPQHF. The CDR3 coding sequence is TGTGCCAGCAGTACGAGGGATCAGCCCCAGCATTTT.

This clonotype is deemed medium-sized. The chain recombines TRBV19 with TRBJ2-3, with D unclear. The germline gives CDR1 LNHDA, CDR2 SQIVND (reference sequence). V shed 11 bases and J shed 3 bases, with 15 bases lying between them. The CDR3 extends over 13 amino acids. The CDR3, as DNA: TGTGCCTCAAGGTGGGCTCCAACAGATACGCAGTATTTT. Translated: CASRWAPTDTQYF.

This clonotype is medium-sized within its sample. The rearrangement links TRBV20-1 to TRBJ2-7; 9 bases are shared with TRBD2. Germline V gives CDR1 DFQATT, CDR2 SNEGSKA (reference sequence). V gave up 5 bases and J gave up 6 bases; unmatched junction bases: 11. The CDR3 is 14 amino acids. Here the CDR3 DNA reads TGCAGTGCTTTAATAGCGGGAGTCCTAGGCGAGCAGTACTTC. Protein product: CSALIAGVLGEQYF.

This clonotype was seen repeatedly, ten times or more. This sequence joins TRBV5-1 and TRBJ2-7; tentative D call: TRBD2 (6 bases). The CDR3 spans 17 residues. Germline V gene lookup returns CDR1 SGHRS and CDR2 YFSETQ. V lost 7 bases, J lost 3 bases, and 26 bases lay in between. CDR3 in DNA: TGCGCCAGCTCCCCAGCACCAACCGGGACTGGAAACTACGAGCAGTACTTC. Protein sequence: CASSPAPTGTGNYEQYF. The entire variable domain, with the rest obtained from reference TRBV5-1 and TRBJ2-7, is as follows: KAGVTQTPRYLIKTRGQQVTLSCSPISGHRSVSWYQQTPGQGLQFLFEYFSETQRNKGNFPGRFSGRQFSNSRSEMNVSTLELGDSALYLCASSPAPTGTGNYEQYFGPGTRLTVT.

There are many counts of this clonotype. The chain has TRBV4-2 and TRBJ2-2; 10 positions match TRBD2. Trimming removed 1 base from V and 2 bases from J; junction bases left unmatched: 10. Germline CDR1 and CDR2: LGHNA and YNFKEQ. The CDR3 spans 19 residues. CDR3 coding DNA: TGTGCCAGCAGCCAAGCTGCTAGCGGGAGAGGGCCCAACACCGGGGAGCTGTTTTTT. Its translation is CASSQAASGRGPNTGELFF.

The J gene is TRBJ1-1, the V gene TRBV10-2; possible D gene TRBD1, 5 bases. Looked up from germline, CDR1 is WSHSY and CDR2 is SAAADI. The CDR3 sequence is 11 residues long. V was shortened by 8 bases and J by 4 bases, with 8 bases between the two germline ends. The CDR3 DNA follows: TGCGCCAGCCGGGGGGGCACTGAAGCTTTCTTT. This gives the protein CASRGGTEAFF.

This clonotype was detected ten times or more. This sequence joins TRBV28 and TRBJ2-7; D remains ambiguous. The V gene lost 3 bases and the J gene lost 2 bases, with 14 bases spanning the gap. Germline V gives CDR1 MDHEN, CDR2 SYDVKM. The CDR3 is 15 residues long. The CDR3 sequence: CASSFLDSDTYEQYF. The CDR3 region has the DNA TGTGCCAGCAGTTTCCTAGATTCCGACACCTACGAGCAGTACTTC.

This clonotype was observed at least ten times. The V and J genes are TRBV18 and TRBJ2-7; D remains unclear. Germline assignment: CDR1 KGHSH and CDR2 LQKENI. This CDR3 has 13 residues. V lost 3 bases, J lost 4 bases, and 10 bases lay in between. Here the CDR3 reads CASSPSVLYEQYF. The CDR3 nucleotides are TGTGCCAGCTCACCGTCGGTTCTTTACGAGCAGTACTTC.